These 8 T cell receptor beta chains were sequenced from one sample in a study of T-cell reconstitution after alpha-beta-depleted transplantation in children. The TCRbeta library incorporated unique molecular identifiers. One entry per CDR3 protein results from TCRdb running MiXCR on the PCR reads. In the table there are roughly 220,000 distinct CDR3 sequences, about 8.7% of which are singletons. Sample: PBMCs, mostly from graft donor cells, taken 360 days after TCRalphabeta/CD19-depleted stem cell transplant. The receptors were gathered from a male patient between 2 and 10 years old who had a stem cell transplant for acute myeloid leukemia, so the T cells may come from the graft donor.

J is TRBJ2-1 and V is TRBV28; D is perhaps TRBD1 (5 bases). V was shortened by 4 bases and J by 1 base, with 17 bases between the two germline ends. The CDR3 extends over 17 amino acids. The germline V gene has CDR1 MDHEN and CDR2 SYDVKM. As DNA, the CDR3 is TGTGCCAGCAGTTACCCCTCAGGGCATTTATCCTACAATGAGCAGTTCTTC. Amino acids: CASSYPSGHLSYNEQFF. The full variable domain, rest sourced from reference TRBV28 and TRBJ2-1, is DVKVTQSSRYLVKRTGEKVFLECVQDMDHENMFWYRQDPGLGLRLIYFSYDVKMKEKGDIPEGYSVSREKKERFSLILESASTNQTSMYLCASSYPSGHLSYNEQFFGPGTRLTVL.

Ten or more counts support this clonotype. The CDR3 DNA is TGTGCCAGCAGTTTAGACAGGGGATGGGGCACTGAAGCTTTCTTT. Its protein product is CASSLDRGWGTEAFF. The rearrangement uses TRBV12-3 or TRBV12-4 and TRBJ1-1, with TRBD1 identical over 7 bases. CDR3 length equals 15 residues. With V trimmed by 1 base and J by 4 bases, 6 bases remained unmatched.

This clonotype was seen only a few times. This sequence joins TRBV20-1 and TRBJ2-3, with 7 nucleotides matching TRBD2. The CDR3 has 14 amino acids. The ends lost 5 bases at V and 6 bases at J; junction bases unmatched: 11. Germline-derived CDR1 and CDR2 are DFQATT and SNEGSKA (reference sequence). CDR3 nucleotide sequence: TGCAGTGCTCTATGGGACTACGGCGACGATACGCAGTATTTT. This gives the protein CSALWDYGDDTQYF.

At least ten counts were recorded for this clonotype. The rearrangement uses TRBV10-3 and TRBJ2-1; tentative D call: TRBD2 (6 bases). Germline V gene lookup returns CDR1 ENHRY and CDR2 SYGVKD. The V end lost 6 bases, the J end lost 7 bases, and 13 bases lay between the germline ends. CDR3 length: 13 residues. DNA for the CDR3: TGTGCCATCAGAGCGCTAGCGTATAATGAGCAGTTCTTC. It yields the protein CAIRALAYNEQFF.

In this sample, this clonotype turned up a few times. This chain uses TRBV6-2 or TRBV6-3 with TRBJ2-1, with D perhaps matching TRBD1 (6 bases). The CDR3 is 16 residues long. V lost 2 bases and J 2 bases, leaving 13 bases between the germline ends. CDR1 is MNHEY and CDR2 is SVGEGT in the germline V gene. CDR3 nucleotide sequence: TGTGCCAGCAGTTACGACAGGCTCTTCCCCTACAATGAGCAGTTCTTC. It is translated as CASSYDRLFPYNEQFF.

The chain combines TRBV11-2 with TRBJ2-1; tentative D call: TRBD1 (5 bases). Trimming stripped 1 base from V and 9 bases from J, with 7 bases between. CDR1 and CDR2 from the germline V gene are SGHAT and FQNNGV. The CDR3 has 12 amino acids. The CDR3 region is CASSLVQGEQFF. The CDR3 DNA sequence: TGTGCCAGCAGCTTAGTCCAGGGTGAGCAGTTCTTC. Complete variable domain (other parts from reference TRBV11-2 and TRBJ2-1): EAGVAQSPRYKIIEKRQSVAFWCNPISGHATLYWYQQILGQGPKLLIQFQNNGVVDDSQLPKDRFSAERLKGVDSTLKIQPAKLEDSAVYLCASSLVQGEQFFGPGTRLTVL.

The chain links TRBV12-3 or TRBV12-4 to TRBJ2-1; TRBD1 or TRBD2 may be the D gene (5 bases each). V was trimmed by 7 bases and J by 6 bases, leaving 16 bases between them. There are 14 residues in the CDR3. CDR3 in DNA: TGTGCCAGCACCTTGGGGCAGCGGCGCAATGAGCAGTTCTTC. The encoded protein is CASTLGQRRNEQFF.

The rearrangement uses TRBV20-1 and TRBJ2-3, with no clear D. The CDR3 consists of 16 residues. The germline V gene encodes CDR1 DFQATT and CDR2 SNEGSKA (reference sequence). V lost 8 bases to trimming and J lost 2 bases, with 23 bases between them. The CDR3 sequence: CSPRTELGGITDTQYF. In DNA form, the CDR3 reads TGCAGTCCCCGCACAGAGCTGGGCGGAATCACAGATACGCAGTATTTT.